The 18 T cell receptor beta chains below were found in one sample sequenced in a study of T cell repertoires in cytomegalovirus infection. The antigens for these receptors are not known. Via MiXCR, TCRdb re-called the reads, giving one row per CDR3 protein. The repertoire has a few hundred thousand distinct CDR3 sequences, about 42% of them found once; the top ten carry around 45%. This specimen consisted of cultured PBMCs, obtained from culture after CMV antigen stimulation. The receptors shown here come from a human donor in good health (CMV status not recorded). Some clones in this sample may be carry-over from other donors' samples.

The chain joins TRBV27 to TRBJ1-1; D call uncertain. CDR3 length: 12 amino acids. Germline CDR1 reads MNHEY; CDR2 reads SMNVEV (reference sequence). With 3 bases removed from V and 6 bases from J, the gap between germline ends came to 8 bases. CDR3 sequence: CASSFFGAEAFF. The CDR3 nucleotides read TGTGCCAGCAGTTTTTTCGGTGCTGAAGCTTTCTTT.

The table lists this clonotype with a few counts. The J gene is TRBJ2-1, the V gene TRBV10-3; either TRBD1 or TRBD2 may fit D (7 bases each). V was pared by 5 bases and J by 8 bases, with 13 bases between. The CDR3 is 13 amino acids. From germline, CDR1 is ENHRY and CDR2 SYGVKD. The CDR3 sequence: CAISSGTVYEQFF. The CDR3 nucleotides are TGTGCCATCAGTAGCGGGACAGTCTATGAGCAGTTCTTC.

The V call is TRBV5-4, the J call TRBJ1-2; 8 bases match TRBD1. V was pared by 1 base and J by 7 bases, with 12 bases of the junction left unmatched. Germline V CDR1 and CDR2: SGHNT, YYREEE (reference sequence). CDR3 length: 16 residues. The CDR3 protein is CASSLRQGASRSGYTF. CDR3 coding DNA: TGTGCCAGCAGCTTGCGTCAGGGGGCATCTCGTAGTGGCTACACCTTC.

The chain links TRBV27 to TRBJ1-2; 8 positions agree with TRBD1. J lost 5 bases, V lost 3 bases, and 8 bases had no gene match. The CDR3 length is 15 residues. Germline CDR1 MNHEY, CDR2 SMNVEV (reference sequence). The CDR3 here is CASSFSRGLWYGYTF. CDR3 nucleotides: TGTGCCAGCAGTTTCAGCAGGGGGCTTTGGTATGGCTACACCTTC.

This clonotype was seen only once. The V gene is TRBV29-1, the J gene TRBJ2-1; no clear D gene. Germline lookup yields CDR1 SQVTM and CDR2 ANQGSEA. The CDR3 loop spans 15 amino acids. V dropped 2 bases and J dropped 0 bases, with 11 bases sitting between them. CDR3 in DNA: TGCAGCGTTGAACCAACAAAAGGCTCCTACAATGAGCAGTTCTTC. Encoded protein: CSVEPTKGSYNEQFF.

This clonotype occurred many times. CDR3 nucleotides: TGTGCCAGCAGCTTATTTTTCCGGCAGCCCCAGCATTTT. Translation: CASSLFFRQPQHF. The rearrangement joins TRBV7-2 to TRBJ1-5; no clear D. Germline V gene data show CDR1 as SGHTA and CDR2 as FQGNSA. V lost 2 bases and J 7 bases, leaving 9 bases between the germline ends. This CDR3 comprises 13 residues.

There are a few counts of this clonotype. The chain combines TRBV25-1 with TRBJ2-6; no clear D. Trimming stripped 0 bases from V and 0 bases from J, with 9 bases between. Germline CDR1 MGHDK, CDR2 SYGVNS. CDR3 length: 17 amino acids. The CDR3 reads CASSEYQDSSGANVLTF. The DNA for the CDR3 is TGTGCCAGCAGTGAATACCAGGATAGCTCTGGGGCCAACGTCCTGACTTTC. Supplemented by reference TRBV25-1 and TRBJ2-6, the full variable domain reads EADIYQTPRYLVIGTGKKITLECSQTMGHDKMYWYQQDPGMELHLIHYSYGVNSTEKGDLSSESTVSRIRTEHFPLTLESARPSHTSQYLCASSEYQDSSGANVLTFGAGSRLTVL.

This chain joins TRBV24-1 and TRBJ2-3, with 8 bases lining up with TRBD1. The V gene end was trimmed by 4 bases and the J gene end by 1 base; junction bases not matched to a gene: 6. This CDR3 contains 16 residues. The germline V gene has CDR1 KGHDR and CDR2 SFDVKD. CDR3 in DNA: TGTGCCACCAGTGAAATGACAGGGGACGGCACAGATACGCAGTATTTT. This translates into CATSEMTGDGTDTQYF.

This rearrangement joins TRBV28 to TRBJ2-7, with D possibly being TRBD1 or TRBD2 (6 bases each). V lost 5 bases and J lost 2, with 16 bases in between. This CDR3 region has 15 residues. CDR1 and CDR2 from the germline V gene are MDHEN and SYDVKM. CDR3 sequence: CASSRGHGGPYEQYF. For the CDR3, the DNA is TGTGCCAGCAGTCGGGGGCATGGGGGTCCCTACGAGCAGTACTTC.

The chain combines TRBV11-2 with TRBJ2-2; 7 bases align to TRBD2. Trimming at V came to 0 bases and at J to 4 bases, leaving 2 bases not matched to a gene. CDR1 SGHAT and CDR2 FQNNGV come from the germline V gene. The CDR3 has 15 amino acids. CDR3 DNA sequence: TGTGCCAGCAGCTTAGAGGGGGGGAGCACCGGGGAGCTGTTTTTT. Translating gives CASSLEGGSTGELFF.

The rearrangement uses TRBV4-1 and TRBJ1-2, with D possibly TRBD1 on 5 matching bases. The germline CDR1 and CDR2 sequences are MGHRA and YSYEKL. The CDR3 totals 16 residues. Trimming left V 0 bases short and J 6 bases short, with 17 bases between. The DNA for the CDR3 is TGCGCCAGCAGCCAAGAGAGGACACGTCGAACTGATGGCTACACCTTC. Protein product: CASSQERTRRTDGYTF.

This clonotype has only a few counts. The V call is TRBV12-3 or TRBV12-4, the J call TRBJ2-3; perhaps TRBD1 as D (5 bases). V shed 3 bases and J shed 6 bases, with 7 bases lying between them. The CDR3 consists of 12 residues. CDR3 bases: TGTGCCAGCAGTTTTAAGGGGGATACGCAGTATTTT. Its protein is CASSFKGDTQYF.

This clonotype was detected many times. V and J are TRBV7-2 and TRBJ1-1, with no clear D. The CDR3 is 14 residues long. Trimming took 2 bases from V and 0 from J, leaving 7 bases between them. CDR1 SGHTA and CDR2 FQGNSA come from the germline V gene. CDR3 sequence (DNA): TGTGCCAGCAGCTTAAGGCCTCTGAACACTGAAGCTTTCTTT. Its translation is CASSLRPLNTEAFF.

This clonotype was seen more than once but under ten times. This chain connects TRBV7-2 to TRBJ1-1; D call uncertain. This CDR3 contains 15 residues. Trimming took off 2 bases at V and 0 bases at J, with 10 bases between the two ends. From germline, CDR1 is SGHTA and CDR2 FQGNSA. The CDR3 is CASSLTSGLNTEAFF. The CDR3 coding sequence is TGTGCCAGCAGCTTAACCTCGGGGTTGAACACTGAAGCTTTCTTT. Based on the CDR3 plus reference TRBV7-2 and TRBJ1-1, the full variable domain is GAGVSQSPSNKVTEKGKDVELRCDPISGHTALYWYRQSLGQGLEFLIYFQGNSAPDKSGLPSDRFSAERTGGSVSTLTIQRTQQEDSAVYLCASSLTSGLNTEAFFGQGTRLTVV.

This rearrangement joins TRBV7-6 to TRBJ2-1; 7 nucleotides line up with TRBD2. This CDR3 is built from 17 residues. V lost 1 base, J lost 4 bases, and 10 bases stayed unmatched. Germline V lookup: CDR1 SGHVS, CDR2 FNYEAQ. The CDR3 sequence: CASSLVRAGAPYNEQFF. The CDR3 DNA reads TGTGCCAGCAGCTTAGTACGGGCGGGAGCCCCTTACAATGAGCAGTTCTTC.

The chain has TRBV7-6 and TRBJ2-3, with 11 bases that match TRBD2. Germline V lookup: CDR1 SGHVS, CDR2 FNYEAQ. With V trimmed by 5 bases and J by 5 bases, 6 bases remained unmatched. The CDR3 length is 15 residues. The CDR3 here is CASSLSGRAKDTQYF. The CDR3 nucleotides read TGTGCCAGCAGCCTTAGCGGGAGGGCCAAAGATACGCAGTATTTT.

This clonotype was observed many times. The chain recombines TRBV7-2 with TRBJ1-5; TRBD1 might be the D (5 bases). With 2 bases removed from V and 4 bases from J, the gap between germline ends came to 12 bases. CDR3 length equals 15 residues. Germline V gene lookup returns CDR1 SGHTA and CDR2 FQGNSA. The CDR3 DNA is TGTGCCAGCAGCTTATACCAGGGTAGTAATCAGCCCCAGCATTTT. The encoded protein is CASSLYQGSNQPQHF.

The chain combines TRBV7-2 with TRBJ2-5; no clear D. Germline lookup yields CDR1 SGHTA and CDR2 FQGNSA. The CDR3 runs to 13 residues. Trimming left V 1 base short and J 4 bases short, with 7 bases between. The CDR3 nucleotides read TGTGCCAGCAGCTTAGTGGTCGGAGAGACCCAGTACTTC. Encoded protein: CASSLVVGETQYF.